These 29 T cell receptor beta chains originate from one sample sequenced in a study of Graves' ophthalmopathy and Graves' hyperthyroidism. RNA transcripts served as template for amplifying TCR beta CDR3 sequences. Investigators did first-round RT-PCR with HTBI primers, then second-round multiplex PCR. TCRdb processed the multiplex PCR reads anew with MiXCR; each CDR3 protein has one entry. The sample carries some 520,000 distinct CDR3 sequences, around an eighth recorded once. The sequencing sample was made of blood. The receptors derive from a woman in her 30s with Graves' ophthalmopathy.

This clonotype was observed at least ten times. The J gene is TRBJ2-7, the V gene TRBV27; no definite D call. Germline CDR1 is MNHEY and CDR2 is SMNVEV (reference sequence). With 7 bases removed from V and 3 bases from J, the gap between germline ends came to 13 bases. There are 13 residues in the CDR3. The chain's CDR3 is CASKLQGGYEQYF. CDR3 DNA: TGTGCCAGCAAGCTCCAAGGCGGCTACGAGCAGTACTTC.

This clonotype has at least ten counts. J is TRBJ2-5 and V is TRBV6-1, with D hard to call. The CDR3 length is 14 residues. Per germline, CDR1 MNHNS and CDR2 SASEGT. V was pared by 4 bases and J by 9 bases, with 18 bases between. The CDR3 region is CASSGQSNSVAQYF. CDR3 bases: TGTGCCAGCAGTGGACAATCCAACTCGGTTGCCCAGTACTTC.

This clonotype was detected only a few times. The rearrangement joins TRBV11-3 to TRBJ2-5; D unresolved. The CDR3 totals 14 residues. V was cut by 1 base and J by 1 base, with 7 bases left in between. Germline V gene lookup returns CDR1 SGHNT and CDR2 YENEEA. In nucleotides, the CDR3 is TGTGCCAGCAGCTTAGGGCCGCTCCAAGAGACCCAGTACTTC. Its protein is CASSLGPLQETQYF.

The V gene is TRBV7-2, the J gene TRBJ1-1; D unclear. CDR1 and CDR2 (germline): SGHTA, FQGNSA. The CDR3 totals 14 residues. Deletions cut 6 bases from V and 4 bases from J, with 15 bases between. The CDR3 protein is CASRREKGITEAFF. The CDR3 bases are TGTGCCAGCAGACGAGAGAAAGGGATCACTGAAGCTTTCTTT.

This clonotype was counted ten times or more. The chain employs TRBV28 and TRBJ1-2, with TRBD1 matching over 10 bases. The V segment lost 4 bases and the J segment 7 bases; nucleotides outside the gene matches: 6. Germline CDR1 reads MDHEN; CDR2 reads SYDVKM. The CDR3 extends over 14 amino acids. The CDR3: CASSSGTGVSGYTF. The CDR3 region has the DNA TGTGCCAGCAGTTCCGGGACAGGGGTCAGTGGCTACACCTTC.

As DNA, the CDR3 is TGTGCCAGCAGCCAAGGGGGCAACGGGCCATACGAGCAGTACTTC. It encodes CASSQGGNGPYEQYF. The V call is TRBV3-1, the J call TRBJ2-7, with a tentative D call TRBD1 (5 bases). The CDR3 has 15 amino acids. Germline CDR1 reads LGHDT; CDR2 reads YNNKEL (reference sequence). Trimming took off 1 base at V and 4 bases at J, with 14 bases between the two ends.

This rearrangement joins TRBV28 to TRBJ2-7; 9 bases match TRBD2. V lost 5 bases, J lost 0 bases, and 8 bases stayed unmatched. The germline CDR1 and CDR2 sequences are MDHEN and SYDVKM. This CDR3 is 16 amino acids long. The chain's CDR3 is CASSLIAGVPSYEQYF. For the CDR3, the DNA is TGTGCCAGCAGTCTTATAGCGGGGGTACCCTCCTACGAGCAGTACTTC. Based on the CDR3 plus reference TRBV28 and TRBJ2-7, the full variable domain is DVKVTQSSRYLVKRTGEKVFLECVQDMDHENMFWYRQDPGLGLRLIYFSYDVKMKEKGDIPEGYSVSREKKERFSLILESASTNQTSMYLCASSLIAGVPSYEQYFGPGTRLTVT.

There are a few counts of this clonotype. This rearrangement joins TRBV11-1 to TRBJ2-2; D call uncertain. The ends were cut back, 3 bases at V and 1 base at J, with 15 bases in the middle. This CDR3 spans 17 amino acids. Germline CDR1 reads SGHAT; CDR2 reads FQDESV (reference sequence). CDR3 loop: CASSFLGRTVNTGELFF. CDR3 nucleotides: TGTGCCAGCAGCTTTTTAGGTCGTACAGTGAACACCGGGGAGCTGTTTTTT. The full variable domain, its missing parts supplied by reference TRBV11-1 and TRBJ2-2, is EAEVAQSPRYKITEKSQAVAFWCDPISGHATLYWYRQILGQGPELLVQFQDESVVDDSQLPKDRFSAERLKGVDSTLKIQPAELGDSAMYLCASSFLGRTVNTGELFFGEGSRLTVL.

At least ten counts were recorded for this clonotype. The genes are TRBV6-5 and TRBJ1-6, with TRBD1 as a possible D gene (5 bases). Germline V lookup: CDR1 MNHEY, CDR2 SVGAGI. The germline V and J ends were trimmed by 2 bases and 1 base, with 12 bases remaining between them. This CDR3 has 17 residues. The chain's CDR3 is CASSYRQPVSYNSPLHF. For the CDR3, the DNA is TGTGCCAGCAGTTACAGACAGCCCGTATCCTATAATTCACCCCTCCACTTT.

This clonotype was seen repeatedly, ten times or more. The chain employs TRBV12-3 or TRBV12-4 and TRBJ2-7; possibly TRBD2 for D (5 bases). The CDR3 runs 13 residues. The ends were cut back, 4 bases at V and 2 bases at J, with 9 bases in the middle. The CDR3 reads CASSSAATYEQYF. Written as DNA, the CDR3 is TGTGCCAGCAGTTCAGCGGCAACCTACGAGCAGTACTTC.

This clonotype was recorded at least ten times. This may be a read error: a much more frequent sequence differs by one nucleotide. The J gene is TRBJ2-7, the V gene TRBV28, with D perhaps matching TRBD1 (6 bases). The CDR3 extends over 15 amino acids. Germline CDR1 and CDR2: MDHEN and SYDVKM. CDR3: CAGSSGTSPPYEQYF. The CDR3 DNA reads TGTGCCGGCAGCTCCGGGACAAGCCCCCCCTACGAGCAGTACTTC.

A note on this clonotype: A much larger clone differs from this one at a single base, so this may be a read error. The CDR3 carries no conserved terminal phenylalanine or tryptophan, so it likely arises from a read error. The V gene is TRBV28, the J gene TRBJ1-1; D gene unclear. Looked up from germline, CDR1 is MDHEN and CDR2 is SYDVKM. The CDR3 length is 13 residues. Trimming took off 5 bases at V and 6 bases at J, with 13 bases between the two ends. This CDR3 reads CASSPAGGPEAFL. The DNA of the CDR3 is TGTGCCAGCAGTCCCGCCGGTGGCCCTGAAGCTTTCTTG.

This clonotype was observed at least ten times. The chain is built from TRBV28 and TRBJ1-5; a weak D match, TRBD1 (5 bases). V shed 5 bases and J shed 6 bases, with 14 bases lying between them. The CDR3 spans 14 residues. CDR1 is MDHEN, CDR2 SYDVKM, per germline. This CDR3 is CASSPDRLFQPQHF. CDR3 nucleotide sequence: TGTGCCAGCAGTCCCGACAGACTTTTTCAGCCCCAGCATTTT. The full variable domain, with the rest looked up from reference TRBV28 and TRBJ1-5, is DVKVTQSSRYLVKRTGEKVFLECVQDMDHENMFWYRQDPGLGLRLIYFSYDVKMKEKGDIPEGYSVSREKKERFSLILESASTNQTSMYLCASSPDRLFQPQHFGDGTRLSIL.

This clonotype was counted many times. The rearrangement uses TRBV7-8 and TRBJ1-2; 8 bases map to TRBD1. The germline CDR1 and CDR2 sequences are SGHVS and FQNEAQ. The CDR3 length is 14 residues. V was pared by 6 bases and J by 3 bases, with 6 bases of the junction left unmatched. The CDR3 loop reads CASRGTGMDYGYTF. CDR3 nucleotide sequence: TGTGCCAGCAGGGGGACAGGAATGGACTATGGCTACACCTTC.

This clonotype was seen repeatedly, ten times or more. This chain links TRBV14 with TRBJ1-2; D unresolved. Germline CDR1 is SGHDN and CDR2 is FVKESK. V was pared by 1 base and J by 7 bases, with 10 bases between. This CDR3 has 13 residues. This CDR3 reads CASSQVITGGYTF. The CDR3 DNA is TGTGCCAGCAGCCAAGTAATCACGGGTGGCTACACCTTC.

At least ten counts were recorded for this clonotype. The chain uses TRBV5-4 and TRBJ2-7; 10 bases align to TRBD2. Germline loops: CDR1 SGHNT, CDR2 YYREEE (reference sequence). The CDR3 sequence is 14 residues long. With 4 bases clipped from V and 4 bases from J, the junction kept 5 bases outside the gene matches. The CDR3 region has the DNA TGTGCCAGCAGCCGCGGACTAGCGGATTACGAGCAGTACTTC. It yields the protein CASSRGLADYEQYF.

This clonotype occurred many times. The V gene is TRBV27, the J gene TRBJ2-7, with TRBD2 as a possible D gene (5 bases). In germline, CDR1 is MNHEY, CDR2 SMNVEV (reference sequence). CDR3 length: 18 residues. V was clipped by 0 bases and J by 3 bases, with 21 bases between them. The CDR3 sequence is CASSLSVSNLAKGYEQYF. The CDR3 DNA follows: TGTGCCAGCAGTTTATCTGTATCCAACCTAGCTAAGGGCTACGAGCAGTACTTC.

In its sample, this clonotype was seen many times. The V call is TRBV6-1, the J call TRBJ1-2, with a possible D match to TRBD1 (5 bases). There are 12 residues in the CDR3. Deletions cut 0 bases from V and 6 bases from J, with 5 bases between. Germline CDR1 is MNHNS and CDR2 is SASEGT. The CDR3 spells CASSEAGDGYTF. CDR3 sequence (DNA): TGTGCCAGCAGTGAAGCAGGGGATGGCTACACCTTC.

This clonotype was recorded many times. The CDR3 region has the DNA TGTGCCAGCAGTTACTCGATGGATCATGGCGGCTACACCTTC. Translating gives CASSYSMDHGGYTF. This sequence joins TRBV6-5 and TRBJ1-2; no definite D call. The V end was cut by 0 bases, the J end by 8 bases, with 13 bases between. Germline-derived CDR1 and CDR2 are MNHEY and SVGAGI. The CDR3 has 14 amino acids.

This clonotype was observed a few times. One end of the junction fails to match germline, which may point to a read error. The chain joins TRBV5-1 to TRBJ2-2; a weak D match, TRBD2 (6 bases). CDR1 is SGHRS, CDR2 YFSETQ, per germline. The CDR3 totals 16 residues. This CDR3 reads CASSLGGLVNTGELLF. In DNA form, the CDR3 reads TGCGCCAGCAGCTTGGGGGGACTGGTGAACACCGGGGAGCTGCTTTTT. Together with reference TRBV5-1 and TRBJ2-2, the CDR3 gives the full variable domain: KAGVTQTPRYLIKTRGQQVTLSCSPISGHRSVSWYQQTPGQGLQFLFEYFSETQRNKGNFPGRFSGRQFSNSRSEMNVSTLELGDSALYLCASSLGGLVNTGELLFGEGSRLTVL.

V gene TRBV19 combines with J gene TRBJ2-7; D unclear. Trimming pared 1 base from V and 5 bases from J, leaving 12 bases between. The CDR3 extends over 14 amino acids. Per the germline V gene, CDR1 is LNHDA and CDR2 is SQIVND (reference sequence). The CDR3 sequence: CASSIGLIPDEQYF. The DNA for the CDR3 is TGTGCCAGTAGTATAGGACTCATCCCCGACGAGCAGTACTTC.

This clonotype was found many times. V and J are TRBV18 and TRBJ2-5, with 9 bases lining up with TRBD2. With V trimmed by 2 bases and J by 7 bases, 11 bases remained unmatched. This CDR3 has 16 amino acids. Germline V lookup: CDR1 KGHSH, CDR2 LQKENI. The CDR3 is CASSPTLLAGRTTQYF. As DNA, the CDR3 is TGTGCCAGCTCACCAACCCTCCTAGCGGGAAGGACGACCCAGTACTTC.

In its sample, this clonotype was seen many times. The junction does not match germline at one end; this may be a read error. DNA of the CDR3: TGTGCCAGCAGCGCCGGGGACAGCGAACACTCACTTATTACTCTTTTT. Amino acid sequence: CASSAGDSEHSLITLF. The V and J genes are TRBV6-5 and TRBJ1-3; TRBD1 matches 7 bases. The CDR3 extends over 16 amino acids. Per the germline V gene, CDR1 is MNHEY and CDR2 is SVGAGI.

This clonotype was observed a handful of times. The junction and the germline gene differ at one end; a read error may be behind it. The DNA of the CDR3 is TGTGCCAGCAGCCGCGGACAGGTTTCTTCCGAGACCAAGTACTTC. This gives the protein CASSRGQVSSETKYF. V is TRBV6-1 and J is TRBJ2-5; TRBD1 matches 7 bases. This CDR3 region has 15 residues. CDR1 MNHNS and CDR2 SASEGT come from the germline V gene.

The chain combines TRBV11-1 with TRBJ2-2; a possible D gene is TRBD1 (6 bases). Trimming shortened V by 3 bases and J by 4 bases, and 18 bases separated the two germline ends. Germline CDR1 reads SGHAT; CDR2 reads FQDESV (reference sequence). The CDR3 loop spans 17 amino acids. The CDR3 nucleotides read TGTGCCAGCAGCTTGGGAATCCAACAGGGAAGCACCGGGGAGCTGTTTTTT. Translating it yields CASSLGIQQGSTGELFF.

In its sample, this clonotype was seen many times. The chain employs TRBV30 and TRBJ2-2, with a possible D match to TRBD2 (6 bases). CDR1 is GTSNPN and CDR2 is SVGIG in the germline V gene (reference sequence). This CDR3 contains 13 residues. Trimming left V 0 bases short and J 5 bases short, with 7 bases between. This CDR3 reads CAWSVRGTGELFF. The CDR3 nucleotides read TGTGCCTGGAGTGTACGGGGGACCGGGGAGCTGTTTTTT.

The genes are TRBV5-4 and TRBJ2-5; no firm D call. Trimming cost V 2 bases and J 4 bases, with 12 bases left between them. CDR3 length equals 14 residues. Germline assignment: CDR1 SGHNT and CDR2 YYREEE (reference sequence). For the CDR3, the DNA is TGTGCCAGCAGCTTTTCGGGTGAGACAGAGACCCAGTACTTC. This sequence encodes CASSFSGETETQYF.

Many counts were recorded for this clonotype. V is TRBV3-1 and J is TRBJ1-5; the D gene is possibly TRBD1 (5 bases). Germline V gene lookup returns CDR1 LGHDT and CDR2 YNNKEL (reference sequence). V was trimmed by 0 bases and J by 9 bases, leaving 12 bases between them. CDR3 length equals 14 residues. CDR3 loop: CASSQEGTSGPQHF. Written as DNA, the CDR3 is TGTGCCAGCAGCCAAGAAGGGACCTCTGGGCCCCAGCATTTT.

In its sample, this clonotype was seen many times. The chain is built from TRBV28 and TRBJ1-5; D remains ambiguous. Germline CDR1 MDHEN, CDR2 SYDVKM. This CDR3 is 16 amino acids long. V lost 4 bases and J 6 bases, leaving 19 bases between the germline ends. The CDR3 sequence: CASSSLGLNGGQPQHF. The CDR3, as DNA: TGTGCCAGCAGTTCCCTTGGTCTGAATGGCGGTCAGCCCCAGCATTTT.